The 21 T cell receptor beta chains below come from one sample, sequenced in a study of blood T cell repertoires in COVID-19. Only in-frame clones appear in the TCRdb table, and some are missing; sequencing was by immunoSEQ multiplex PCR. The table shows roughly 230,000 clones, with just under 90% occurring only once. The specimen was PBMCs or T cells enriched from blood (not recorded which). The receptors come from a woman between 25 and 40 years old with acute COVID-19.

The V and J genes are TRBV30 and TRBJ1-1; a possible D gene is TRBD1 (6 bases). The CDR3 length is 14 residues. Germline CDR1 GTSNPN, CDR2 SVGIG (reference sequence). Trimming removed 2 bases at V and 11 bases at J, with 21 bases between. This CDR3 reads CAWSISGQSGVAFF. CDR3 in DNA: TGTGCCTGGAGTATTTCTGGACAGTCAGGGGTGGCTTTCTTT.

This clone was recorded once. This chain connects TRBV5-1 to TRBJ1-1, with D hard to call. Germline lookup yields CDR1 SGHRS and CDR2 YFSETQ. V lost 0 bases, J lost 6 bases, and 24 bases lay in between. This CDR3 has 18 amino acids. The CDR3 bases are TGCGCCAGCAGCTTGGAAGGGCCGGACTCCGGTGGCAGCGCTGAAGCTTTCTTT. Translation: CASSLEGPDSGGSAEAFF.

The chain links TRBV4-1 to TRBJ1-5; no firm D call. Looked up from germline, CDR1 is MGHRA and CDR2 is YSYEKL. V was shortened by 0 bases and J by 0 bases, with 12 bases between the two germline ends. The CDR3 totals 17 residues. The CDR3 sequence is CASSQDSERVSNQPQHF. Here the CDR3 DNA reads TGCGCCAGCAGCCAAGATTCCGAGCGGGTTAGCAATCAGCCCCAGCATTTT.

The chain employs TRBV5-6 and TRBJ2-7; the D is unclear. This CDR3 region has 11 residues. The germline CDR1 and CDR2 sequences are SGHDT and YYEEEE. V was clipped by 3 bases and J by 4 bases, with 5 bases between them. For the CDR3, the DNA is TGTGCCAGCAGCTCCCTTTACGAGCAGTACTTC. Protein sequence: CASSSLYEQYF.

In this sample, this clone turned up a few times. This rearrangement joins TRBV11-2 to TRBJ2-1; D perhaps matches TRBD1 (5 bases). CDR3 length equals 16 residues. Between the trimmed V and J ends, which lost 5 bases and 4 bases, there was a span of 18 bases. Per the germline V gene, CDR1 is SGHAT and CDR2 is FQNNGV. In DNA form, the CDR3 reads TGTGCCAGCAGCCCCCCAGGCGGACAATCGTACAATGAGCAGTTCTTC. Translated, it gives CASSPPGGQSYNEQFF.

The CDR3 DNA is TGTGCCAGCAGCTTCCGGGACAGGGTAACGGCGGGGGATAATTCACCCCTCCACTTT. Amino acid sequence: CASSFRDRVTAGDNSPLHF. The chain uses TRBV7-2 and TRBJ1-6; 9 nucleotides agree with TRBD1. The CDR3 covers 19 residues. V lost 3 bases, J lost 5 bases, and 14 bases stayed unmatched. Germline-derived CDR1 and CDR2 are SGHTA and FQGNSA.

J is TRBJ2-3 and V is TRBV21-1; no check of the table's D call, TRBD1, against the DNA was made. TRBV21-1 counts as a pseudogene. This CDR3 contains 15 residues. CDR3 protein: CASSKVGTGEVTQYF. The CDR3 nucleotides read TGTGCCAGCAGCAAAGTTGGGACAGGTGAAGTTACGCAGTATTTT.

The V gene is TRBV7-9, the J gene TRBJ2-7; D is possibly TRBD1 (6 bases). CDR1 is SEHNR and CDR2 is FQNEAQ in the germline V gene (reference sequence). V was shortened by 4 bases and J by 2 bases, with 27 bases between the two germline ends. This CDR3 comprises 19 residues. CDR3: CASSSPGTKSDMRAYEQYF. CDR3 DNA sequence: TGTGCCAGCAGCTCGCCCGGGACAAAATCGGATATGCGGGCCTACGAGCAGTACTTC.

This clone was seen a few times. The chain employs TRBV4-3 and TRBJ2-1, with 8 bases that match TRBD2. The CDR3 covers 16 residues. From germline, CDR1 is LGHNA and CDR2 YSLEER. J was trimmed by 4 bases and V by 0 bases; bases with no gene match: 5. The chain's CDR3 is CASSQELSGGYNEQFF. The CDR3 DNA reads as TGCGCCAGCAGCCAAGAACTCAGCGGGGGTTACAATGAGCAGTTCTTC.

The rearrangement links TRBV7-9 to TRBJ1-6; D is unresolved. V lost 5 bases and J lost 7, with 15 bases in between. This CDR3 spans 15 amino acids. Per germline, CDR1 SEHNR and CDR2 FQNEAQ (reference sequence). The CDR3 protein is CASSVSPLGNSPLHF. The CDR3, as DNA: TGTGCCAGCAGCGTTAGCCCCCTCGGGAATTCACCCCTCCACTTT.

The CDR3 loop is CASSPSSRLGTGGGETQYF. CDR3 coding DNA: TGTGCCAGCAGCCCATCGTCTAGGTTAGGGACAGGGGGCGGAGAGACCCAGTACTTC. The V and J genes are TRBV9 and TRBJ2-5; 12 nucleotides agree with TRBD1. Germline assignment: CDR1 SGDLS and CDR2 YYNGEE. The CDR3 consists of 19 residues. Unmatched junction bases numbered 17, after V lost 4 bases and J lost 4 bases.

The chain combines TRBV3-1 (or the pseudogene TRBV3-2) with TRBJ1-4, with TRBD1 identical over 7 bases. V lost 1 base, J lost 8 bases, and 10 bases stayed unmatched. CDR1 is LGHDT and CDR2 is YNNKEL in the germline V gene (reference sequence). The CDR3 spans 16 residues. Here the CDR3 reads CASSQAQGGGEEKLFF. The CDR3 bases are TGTGCCAGCAGCCAAGCCCAGGGGGGAGGTGAGGAAAAACTGTTTTTT.

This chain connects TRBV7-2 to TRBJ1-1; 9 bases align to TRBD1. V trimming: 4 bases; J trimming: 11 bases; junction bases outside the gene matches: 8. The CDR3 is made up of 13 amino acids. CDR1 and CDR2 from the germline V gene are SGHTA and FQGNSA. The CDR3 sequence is CASSSMGQGVAFF. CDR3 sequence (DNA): TGTGCCAGCAGCTCTATGGGACAGGGTGTGGCTTTCTTT.

For the CDR3, the DNA is TGTGCCAGCAGTCGACGTGGGGGGACCAATCAGCCCCAGCATTTT. It translates to CASSRRGGTNQPQHF. The gene calls are TRBV7-2 and TRBJ1-5, with D perhaps matching TRBD1 (5 bases). Germline values: CDR1 SGHTA, CDR2 FQGNSA. The CDR3 spans 15 residues. V lost 6 bases and J lost 3, with 15 bases in between.

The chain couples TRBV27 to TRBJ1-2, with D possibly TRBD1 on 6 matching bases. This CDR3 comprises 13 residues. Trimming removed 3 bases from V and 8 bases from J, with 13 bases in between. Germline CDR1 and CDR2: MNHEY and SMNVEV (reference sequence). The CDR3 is CASSLGAGRGYTF. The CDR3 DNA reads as TGTGCCAGCAGTTTGGGGGCAGGGAGAGGCTACACCTTC.

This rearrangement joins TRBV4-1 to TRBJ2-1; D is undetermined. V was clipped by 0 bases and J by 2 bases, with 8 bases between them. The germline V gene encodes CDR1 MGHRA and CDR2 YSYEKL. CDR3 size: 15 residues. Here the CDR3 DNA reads TGCGCCAGCAGCCAAGATCTTTCAGCCTACAATGAGCAGTTCTTC. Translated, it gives CASSQDLSAYNEQFF.

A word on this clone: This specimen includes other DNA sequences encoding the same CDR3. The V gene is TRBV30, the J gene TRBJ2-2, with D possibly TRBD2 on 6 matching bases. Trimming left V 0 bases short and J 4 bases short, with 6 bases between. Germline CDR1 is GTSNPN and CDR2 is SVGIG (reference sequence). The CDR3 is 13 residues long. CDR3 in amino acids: CAWSVGGTGELFF. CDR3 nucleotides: TGTGCCTGGAGTGTCGGGGGCACCGGGGAGCTGTTTTTT. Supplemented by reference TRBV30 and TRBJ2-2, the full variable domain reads SQTIHQWPATLVQPVGSPLSLECTVEGTSNPNLYWYRQAAGRGLQLLFYSVGIGQISSEVPQNLSASRPQDRQFILSSKKLLLSDSGFYLCAWSVGGTGELFFGEGSRLTVL.

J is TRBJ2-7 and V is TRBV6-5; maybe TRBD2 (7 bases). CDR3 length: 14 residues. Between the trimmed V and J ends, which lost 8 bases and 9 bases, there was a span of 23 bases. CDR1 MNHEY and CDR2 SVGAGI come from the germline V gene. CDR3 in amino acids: CASAPRGAPIGQYF. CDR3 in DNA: TGTGCCAGCGCGCCTCGGGGGGCTCCCATCGGGCAGTACTTC.

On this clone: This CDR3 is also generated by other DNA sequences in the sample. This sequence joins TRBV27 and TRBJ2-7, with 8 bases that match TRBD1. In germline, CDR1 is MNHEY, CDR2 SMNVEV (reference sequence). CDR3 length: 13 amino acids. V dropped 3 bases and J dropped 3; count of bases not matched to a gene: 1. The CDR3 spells CASSLDRDYEQYF. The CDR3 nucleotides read TGTGCCAGCAGTTTGGACAGGGACTACGAGCAGTACTTC.

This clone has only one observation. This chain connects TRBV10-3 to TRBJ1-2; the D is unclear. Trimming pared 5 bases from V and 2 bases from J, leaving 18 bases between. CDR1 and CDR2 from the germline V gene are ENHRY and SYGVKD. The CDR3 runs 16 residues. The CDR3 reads CAISRSEGRANYGYTF. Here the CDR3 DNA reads TGTGCCATCAGTCGGTCGGAGGGCCGAGCGAACTATGGCTACACCTTC.

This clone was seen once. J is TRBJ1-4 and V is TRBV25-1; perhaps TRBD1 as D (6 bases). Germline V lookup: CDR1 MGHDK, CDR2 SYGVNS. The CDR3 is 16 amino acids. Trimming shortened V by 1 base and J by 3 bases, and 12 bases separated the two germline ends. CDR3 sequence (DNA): TGTGCCAGCAGTGAATTGCGGGGGCCGGCTAATGAAAAACTGTTTTTT. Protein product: CASSELRGPANEKLFF. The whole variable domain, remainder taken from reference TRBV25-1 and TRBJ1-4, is EADIYQTPRYLVIGTGKKITLECSQTMGHDKMYWYQQDPGMELHLIHYSYGVNSTEKGDLSSESTVSRIRTEHFPLTLESARPSHTSQYLCASSELRGPANEKLFFGSGTQLSVL.